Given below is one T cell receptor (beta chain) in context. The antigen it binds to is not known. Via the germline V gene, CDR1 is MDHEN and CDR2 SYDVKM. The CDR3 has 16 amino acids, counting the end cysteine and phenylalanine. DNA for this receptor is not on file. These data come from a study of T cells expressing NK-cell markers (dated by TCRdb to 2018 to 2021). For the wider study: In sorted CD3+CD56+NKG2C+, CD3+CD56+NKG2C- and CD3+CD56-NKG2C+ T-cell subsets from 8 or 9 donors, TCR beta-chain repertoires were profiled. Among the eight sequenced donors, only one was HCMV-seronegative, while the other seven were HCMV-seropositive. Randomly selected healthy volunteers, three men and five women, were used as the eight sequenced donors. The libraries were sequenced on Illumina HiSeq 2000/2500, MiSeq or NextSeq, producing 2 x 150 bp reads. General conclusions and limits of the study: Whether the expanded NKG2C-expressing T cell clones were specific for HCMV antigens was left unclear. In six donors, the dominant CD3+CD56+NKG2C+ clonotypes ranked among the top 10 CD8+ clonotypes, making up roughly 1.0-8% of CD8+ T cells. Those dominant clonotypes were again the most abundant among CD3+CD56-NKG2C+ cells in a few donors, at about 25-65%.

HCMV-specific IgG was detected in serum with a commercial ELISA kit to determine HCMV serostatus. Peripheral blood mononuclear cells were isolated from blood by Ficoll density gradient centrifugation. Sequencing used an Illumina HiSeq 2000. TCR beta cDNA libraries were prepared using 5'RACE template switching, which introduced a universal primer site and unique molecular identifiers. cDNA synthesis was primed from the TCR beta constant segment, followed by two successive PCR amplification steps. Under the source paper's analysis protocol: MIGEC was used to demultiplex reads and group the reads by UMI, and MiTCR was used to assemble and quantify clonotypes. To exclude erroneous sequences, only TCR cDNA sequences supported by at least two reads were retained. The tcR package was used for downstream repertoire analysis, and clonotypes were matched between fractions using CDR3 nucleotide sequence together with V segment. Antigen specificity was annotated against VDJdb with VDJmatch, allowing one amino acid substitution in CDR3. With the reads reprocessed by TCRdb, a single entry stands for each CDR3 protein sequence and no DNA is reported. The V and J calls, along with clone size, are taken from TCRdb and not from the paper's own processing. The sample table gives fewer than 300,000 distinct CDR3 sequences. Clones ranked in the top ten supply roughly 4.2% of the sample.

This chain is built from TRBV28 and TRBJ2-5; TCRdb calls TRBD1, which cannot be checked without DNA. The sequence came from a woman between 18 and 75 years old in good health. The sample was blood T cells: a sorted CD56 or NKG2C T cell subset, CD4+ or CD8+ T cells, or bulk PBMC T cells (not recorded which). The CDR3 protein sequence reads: CASSSPIWGNQETQYF.